The 25 T cell receptor beta chains below all came from one sample that was sequenced in a study of blood T cell repertoires in COVID-19. Sequencing used immunoSEQ multiplex PCR; TCRdb keeps in-frame clones, though not all of them. The table shows roughly 63,000 clones, with over 75% occurring only once. The specimen was peripheral blood. The receptor source for this set is a human donor in a cohort sampled during active COVID-19.

The chain employs TRBV5-1 and TRBJ2-5; TRBD1 matches at 7 bases. Germline V gene lookup returns CDR1 SGHRS and CDR2 YFSETQ. This CDR3 contains 15 residues. After removal of 0 bases from V and 2 bases from J, the junction contained 4 bases not matched to a gene. CDR3 in amino acids: CASSLAWDRQETQYF. The CDR3 coding sequence is TGCGCCAGCAGCTTGGCCTGGGACAGACAAGAGACCCAGTACTTC.

The chain couples TRBV7-9 to TRBJ2-7; 9 bases match TRBD1. The CDR3 extends over 16 amino acids. V trimming: 6 bases; J trimming: 0 bases; junction bases outside the gene matches: 9. The germline CDR1 and CDR2 sequences are SEHNR and FQNEAQ (reference sequence). The CDR3 nucleotides read TGTGCCAGCAGTCGTTCAATGACAGGGGGCTCCTACGAGCAGTACTTC. Translating gives CASSRSMTGGSYEQYF.

The CDR3 DNA reads as TGCGCCAGCAGCCCTACTAGCGCGAACTACGAGCAGTACTTC. Its translation is CASSPTSANYEQYF. The chain is built from TRBV5-1 and TRBJ2-7, with TRBD2 matching over 7 bases. Germline V lookup: CDR1 SGHRS, CDR2 YFSETQ. Trimming at V came to 4 bases and at J to 3 bases, leaving 7 bases not matched to a gene. The CDR3 runs to 14 residues.

The V gene is TRBV4-1, the J gene TRBJ2-1; 12 nucleotides align to TRBD2. Germline CDR1 is MGHRA and CDR2 is YSYEKL. The junction had 13 bases not matched to a gene; V was cut back by 4 bases and J by 0 bases. CDR3 length: 20 residues. Written as DNA, the CDR3 is TGCGCCAGCAGCCCAAGTCGAACTAGCGGGGGGCTCAGCTCCTACAATGAGCAGTTCTTC. It yields the protein CASSPSRTSGGLSSYNEQFF.

This clone occurred a few times. V is TRBV5-1 and J is TRBJ2-2; D remains unclear. Germline V gene sequence: CDR1 SGHRS, CDR2 YFSETQ. This CDR3 has 15 residues. V shed 2 bases and J shed 0 bases, with 8 bases lying between them. The CDR3: CASSLEQTNTGELFF. The CDR3 DNA reads as TGCGCCAGCAGCTTAGAACAGACGAACACCGGGGAGCTGTTTTTT.

The rearrangement links TRBV18 to TRBJ1-2, with 7 bases aligning to TRBD1. Looked up from germline, CDR1 is KGHSH and CDR2 is LQKENI. The CDR3 has 17 residues. The J segment lost 3 bases and the V segment lost 3 bases, leaving 13 bases of the junction unmatched. The CDR3 bases are TGTGCCAGCTCACCTCAAGCTGGGACAGCTTCCGACTATGGCTACACCTTC. It encodes CASSPQAGTASDYGYTF.

The chain recombines TRBV27 with TRBJ1-4; TRBD1 matches 8 bases. Germline V gene sequence: CDR1 MNHEY, CDR2 SMNVEV (reference sequence). The CDR3 has 18 amino acids. V was clipped by 2 bases and J by 4 bases; unmatched bases: 12. The CDR3 DNA reads TGTGCCAGCAGTTTACCCGGGGACAGGTCGGACCATAATGAAAAACTGTTTTTT. It translates to CASSLPGDRSDHNEKLFF.

The chain is built from TRBV5-1 and TRBJ2-1; 10 nucleotides match TRBD1. CDR3 length: 15 residues. V dropped 7 bases and J dropped 2; count of bases not matched to a gene: 6. The germline V gene has CDR1 SGHRS and CDR2 YFSETQ. The CDR3 DNA is TGCGCCAGCCGTACGACAGGGGGCCCCTACAATGAGCAGTTCTTC. Its translation is CASRTTGGPYNEQFF.

This clone was seen only once. CDR3 sequence reads: CASSLRTSGEIVTQYF. The CDR3 DNA reads TGTGCCAGCAGCTTACGGACTAGCGGGGAAATAGTTACGCAGTATTTT. The chain couples TRBV7-2 to TRBJ2-3, with TRBD2 matching over 12 bases. The CDR3 contains 16 residues. The V gene end was trimmed by 2 bases and the J gene end by 8 bases; junction bases not matched to a gene: 8. The germline gives CDR1 SGHTA, CDR2 FQGNSA.

V usage is TRBV3-1 (or the pseudogene TRBV3-2) and J usage is TRBJ1-6; D uncertain. This CDR3 spans 14 amino acids. In germline, CDR1 is LGHDT, CDR2 YNNKEL (reference sequence). Trimming left V 2 bases short and J 7 bases short, with 9 bases between. CDR3 sequence reads: CASSQRTGNSPLHF. CDR3 bases: TGTGCCAGCAGCCAACGTACGGGGAATTCACCCCTCCACTTT.

CDR3: CASSPLGTGVNTEAFF. The CDR3 DNA sequence: TGTGCCAGCAGTCCCCTCGGGACAGGGGTGAACACTGAAGCTTTCTTT. This chain connects TRBV28 to TRBJ1-1; TRBD1 matches 10 bases. The germline CDR1 and CDR2 sequences are MDHEN and SYDVKM. The CDR3 spans 16 residues. The V segment lost 5 bases and the J segment 0 bases; nucleotides outside the gene matches: 6.

J is TRBJ1-1 and V is TRBV5-6; 7 bases fit TRBD1. The CDR3 runs 15 residues. Trimming at V came to 4 bases and at J to 0 bases, leaving 6 bases not matched to a gene. Germline loops: CDR1 SGHDT, CDR2 YYEEEE. CDR3 in amino acids: CASSVPGQLNTEAFF. The CDR3 nucleotides are TGTGCCAGCAGCGTGCCGGGACAGTTGAACACTGAAGCTTTCTTT.

J is TRBJ2-6 and V is TRBV2, with a weak D call TRBD1 (6 bases). The length of the CDR3 is 16 residues. V was cut by 2 bases and J by 2 bases, with 10 bases left in between. Germline V gene lookup returns CDR1 SNHLY and CDR2 FYNNEI. The CDR3 nucleotides are TGTGCCAGCAGTGAAAAGACAGGTACTGGGGCCAACGTCCTGACTTTC. It translates to CASSEKTGTGANVLTF. The full variable domain, rest sourced from reference TRBV2 and TRBJ2-6, is EPEVTQTPSHQVTQMGQEVILRCVPISNHLYFYWYRQILGQKVEFLVSFYNNEISEKSEIFDDQFSVERPDGSNFTLKIRSTKLEDSAMYFCASSEKTGTGANVLTFGAGSRLTVL.

This clone was seen just once. J is TRBJ1-2 and V is TRBV9, with D possibly being TRBD1 (6 bases). From germline, CDR1 is SGDLS and CDR2 YYNGEE. This CDR3 is built from 15 residues. V was shortened by 5 bases and J by 3 bases, with 17 bases between the two germline ends. CDR3 protein: CASRGAGDTDYGYTF. The CDR3 nucleotides are TGTGCCAGCAGAGGAGCAGGGGATACTGACTATGGCTACACCTTC.

The sample holds a few counts of this clone. The chain employs TRBV4-1 and TRBJ1-1; D not resolved. The CDR3 consists of 12 residues. Trimming removed 0 bases at V and 10 bases at J, with 9 bases between. Looked up from germline, CDR1 is MGHRA and CDR2 is YSYEKL. The CDR3 sequence: CASSQEWGGAFF. As DNA, the CDR3 is TGCGCCAGCAGCCAAGAGTGGGGAGGAGCTTTCTTT.

A single count supports this clone. The genes are TRBV11-2 and TRBJ2-7, with D maybe TRBD1 (6 bases). Germline CDR1 SGHAT, CDR2 FQNNGV. The ends were cut back, 0 bases at V and 6 bases at J, with 9 bases in the middle. The CDR3 loop spans 13 amino acids. The CDR3 DNA sequence: TGTGCCAGCAGCTTAGACAGGGGCCGCGAGCAGTACTTC. Its protein product is CASSLDRGREQYF.

This sequence joins TRBV7-9 and TRBJ1-2; D ambiguous. Between the trimmed V and J ends, which lost 5 bases and 6 bases, there was a span of 13 bases. The CDR3 is made up of 13 amino acids. Per the germline V gene, CDR1 is SEHNR and CDR2 is FQNEAQ (reference sequence). As DNA, the CDR3 is TGTGCCAGCAGCCGGGAGAGGGTGGATGGCTACACCTTC. The encoded protein is CASSRERVDGYTF.

The rearrangement links TRBV27 to TRBJ2-2; a weak D match, TRBD1 (6 bases). CDR1 and CDR2 (germline): MNHEY, SMNVEV (reference sequence). V lost 5 bases to trimming and J lost 3 bases, with 22 bases between them. CDR3 size: 18 residues. CDR3 amino acids: CASSRVHRVGYDTGELFF. As DNA, the CDR3 is TGTGCCAGCAGTCGAGTCCACAGGGTGGGGTATGACACCGGGGAGCTGTTTTTT.

The rearrangement joins TRBV18 to TRBJ1-1; tentatively, D is TRBD1 (5 bases). The CDR3 sequence is 15 residues long. Germline assignment: CDR1 KGHSH and CDR2 LQKENI. Trimming took 1 base from V and 0 from J, leaving 9 bases between them. The CDR3 DNA follows: TGTGCCAGCTCACCACTGGGGCAGATGAACACTGAAGCTTTCTTT. Encoded protein: CASSPLGQMNTEAFF.

In this sample, this clone turned up once. This sequence joins TRBV4-1 and TRBJ2-2; 7 nucleotides align to TRBD1. V dropped 3 bases and J dropped 3; count of bases not matched to a gene: 7. Germline V gives CDR1 MGHRA, CDR2 YSYEKL. The CDR3 consists of 16 residues. Here the CDR3 DNA reads TGCGCCAGCAGCCAGATAGGAGACAGGGACACCGGGGAGCTGTTTTTT. Translation: CASSQIGDRDTGELFF.

The chain joins TRBV27 to TRBJ1-5; D call uncertain. CDR1 and CDR2 (germline): MNHEY, SMNVEV (reference sequence). V lost 4 bases and J 2 bases, leaving 9 bases between the germline ends. This CDR3 has 14 amino acids. CDR3 coding DNA: TGTGCCAGCAGTTACCGGGGAGGCAATCAGCCCCAGCATTTT. Translated: CASSYRGGNQPQHF.

V is TRBV5-1 and J is TRBJ1-2, with D possibly being TRBD1 (6 bases). Germline lookup yields CDR1 SGHRS and CDR2 YFSETQ. This CDR3 contains 14 residues. V lost 6 bases and J lost 0, with 12 bases in between. CDR3 sequence (DNA): TGCGCCAGCACTCCGACAGGCACTAACTATGGCTACACCTTC. Translation gives CASTPTGTNYGYTF. The full variable domain, completed using reference TRBV5-1 and TRBJ1-2, is KAGVTQTPRYLIKTRGQQVTLSCSPISGHRSVSWYQQTPGQGLQFLFEYFSETQRNKGNFPGRFSGRQFSNSRSEMNVSTLELGDSALYLCASTPTGTNYGYTFGSGTRLTVV.

DNA of the CDR3: TGCGCCAGCAGCCCCGGGACAACTATATGGGACTATGGCTACACCTTC. Translating gives CASSPGTTIWDYGYTF. The chain couples TRBV5-1 to TRBJ1-2; a weak D match, TRBD1 (6 bases). V gave up 4 bases and J gave up 3 bases, with 19 bases separating them. This CDR3 is 16 amino acids long. Germline CDR1 SGHRS, CDR2 YFSETQ.

The V gene is TRBV6-2 or TRBV6-3, the J gene TRBJ2-3, with 8 nucleotides matching TRBD2. The ends lost 5 bases at V and 6 bases at J; junction bases unmatched: 13. The CDR3 is made up of 16 amino acids. Germline values: CDR1 MNHEY, CDR2 SVGEGT. CDR3 DNA: TGTGCCAGCAGTGACCCTAGCGGGCCCTTGTGGGATACGCAGTATTTT. Residues: CASSDPSGPLWDTQYF.

The chain combines TRBV30 with TRBJ2-3, with a weak D call TRBD2 (6 bases). V lost 4 bases, J lost 4 bases, and 9 bases lay in between. The CDR3 is 12 residues long. Germline loops: CDR1 GTSNPN, CDR2 SVGIG (reference sequence). In DNA form, the CDR3 reads TGTGCCTGGACGGGGGTGGCAGATACGCAGTATTTT. This encodes CAWTGVADTQYF.